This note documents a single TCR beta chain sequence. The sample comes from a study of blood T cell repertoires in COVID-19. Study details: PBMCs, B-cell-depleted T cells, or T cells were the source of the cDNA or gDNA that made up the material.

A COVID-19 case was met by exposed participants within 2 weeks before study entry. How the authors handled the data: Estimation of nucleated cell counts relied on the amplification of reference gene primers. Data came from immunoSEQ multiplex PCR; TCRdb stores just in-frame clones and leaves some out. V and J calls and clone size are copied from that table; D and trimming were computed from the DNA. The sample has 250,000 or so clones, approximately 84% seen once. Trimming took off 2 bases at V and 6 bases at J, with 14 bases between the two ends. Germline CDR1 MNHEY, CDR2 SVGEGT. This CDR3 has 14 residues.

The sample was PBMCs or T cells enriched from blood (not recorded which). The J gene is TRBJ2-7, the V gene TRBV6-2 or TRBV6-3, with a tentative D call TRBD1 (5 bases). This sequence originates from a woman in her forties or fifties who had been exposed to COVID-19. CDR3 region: CASSYTSDSGEQYF. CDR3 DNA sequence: TGTGCCAGCAGTTACACGTCCGACAGTGGCGAGCAGTACTTC.